This TCR beta chain was identified during a study of CD8 T cells in ankylosing spondylitis (TCRdb year 2017). With regard to the full study: To find TCR variants linked to disease, the study profiled T cell receptor beta repertoires in ankylosing spondylitis patients and healthy donors. In total, the full study cohort was made up of some 110 healthy donors and approximately 27 ankylosing spondylitis patients. Peripheral blood was sampled, and synovial fluid was also collected from ankylosing spondylitis patients. Results and caveats for the whole study, not just this receptor: According to the report, matched synovial fluid samples from ankylosing spondylitis patients were significantly enriched for the disease-linked clones. Blood from ankylosing spondylitis patients appeared to be characterized by a TCR beta motif composed of eight or nine highly homologous amino acid variants. A CD8+ phenotype was shown by the disease-linked clones, which were found at relatively low frequencies in peripheral blood. Some TCR beta motif variants had previously been reported in synovial fluid and blood of reactive arthritis patients, which suggested common disease-initiation mechanisms.

This clonotype has a handful of counts. Its antigen is currently not known. One base away there is no much larger clone; base qualities are not given. The germline V gene (reference sequence) supplies CDR1 PRHDT and CDR2 FYEKMQ. V lost 2 bases and J lost 7 bases; the stretch between them is 12 bases long. Taken from cysteine to phenylalanine, the CDR3 has 15 residues. Only the CDR3 part of the read is kept: 45 bases, read in frame from the first base. The data were produced on an Illumina HiSeq 2500. Quantitative 5'-RACE with molecular barcodes was the method used to prepare the TCR beta libraries. The study's own analysis went as follows. A new computational method based on a probabilistic model of VDJ rearrangement was used to identify disease-linked TCR variants. Clones were called with MiXCR by TCRdb after fastp trimmed the public reads at Q25, and only in-frame beta chains were retained. A single entry per CDR3 protein holds the most common genes and DNA from its merged rows. For this entry, the V and J calls and clone size follow TCRdb and not the study's own pipeline. Present in this sample are about 540,000 distinct CDR3 sequences, more than 9.5% of which were seen just once. The top ten clones comprise 6.8% of the sample.

The sequence was obtained from a male donor with ankylosing spondylitis. Sequenced sample: blood, either unsorted or a sorted T cell fraction (not recorded which). This chain joins TRBV13 to TRBJ1-6; the D gene cannot be resolved reliably. The CDR3 region: CASSLQALMNSPLHF. The bases read TGTGCCAGCAGCTTACAAGCCTTAATGAATTCACCCCTCCACTTT.